What follows are 12 T cell receptor beta chains derived from one specimen sequenced in a study of T cells in Graves' hyperthyroidism and ophthalmopathy. The investigators amplified TCR beta CDR3 regions from RNA transcripts. First-round RT-PCR with HTBI primers amplified the TCR CDR3 region. TCRdb passed the multiplex PCR reads through MiXCR, listing each CDR3 protein once. The data show about 380,000 distinct CDR3 sequences, around 18% seen once. Sequenced material: blood. These receptors were collected from a man in his late teens or twenties with Graves' ophthalmopathy.

V is TRBV5-6 and J is TRBJ2-7; D may be TRBD1 or TRBD2 (5 bases each). Germline V lookup: CDR1 SGHDT, CDR2 YYEEEE. This CDR3 is 16 amino acids long. Between the trimmed V and J ends, which lost 8 bases and 3 bases, there was a span of 24 bases. The CDR3 nucleotides are TGTGCCAGTAGTATGAGGGCGCAGGGTGAGAGCTACGAGCAGTACTTC. Translating it yields CASSMRAQGESYEQYF.

This clonotype was counted at least ten times. The J gene is TRBJ1-5, the V gene TRBV7-2; D gene unclear. CDR1 SGHTA and CDR2 FQGNSA come from the germline V gene. Trimming removed 1 base from V and 0 bases from J, with 10 bases in between. This CDR3 is 16 amino acids long. Written as DNA, the CDR3 is TGTGCCAGCAGCTTAGTCTCAGGTTATAGCAATCAGCCCCAGCATTTT. It translates to CASSLVSGYSNQPQHF.

This sequence joins TRBV3-1 and TRBJ1-6, with no clear D. CDR3 length: 13 residues. Germline values: CDR1 LGHDT, CDR2 YNNKEL (reference sequence). Between the trimmed V and J ends, which lost 0 bases and 10 bases, there was a span of 7 bases. CDR3 nucleotide sequence: TGTGCCAGCAGCCAAGAGGTGAGGTCACCCCTCCACTTT. Translated, it gives CASSQEVRSPLHF.

This clonotype was found many times. V gene TRBV28 combines with J gene TRBJ1-2; D might be TRBD1 (5 bases). The CDR3 has 12 amino acids. Trimming removed 7 bases at V and 3 bases at J, with 9 bases between. The germline V gene has CDR1 MDHEN and CDR2 SYDVKM. The CDR3 bases are TGTGCCAGCAAAGGGGACCACTATGGCTACACCTTC. This encodes CASKGDHYGYTF.

The rearrangement uses TRBV11-2 and TRBJ2-5, with 11 bases matching TRBD2. CDR3 length: 15 residues. In germline, CDR1 is SGHAT, CDR2 FQNNGV. V was pared by 8 bases and J by 4 bases, with 9 bases of the junction left unmatched. The CDR3 loop is CASRSSGGVLETQYF. The CDR3 nucleotides read TGTGCCAGCCGTAGTAGCGGGGGGGTATTAGAGACCCAGTACTTC.

The V and J genes are TRBV27 and TRBJ2-5; possibly TRBD1 for D (6 bases). The CDR3 is 14 residues long. With 6 bases removed from V and 5 bases from J, the gap between germline ends came to 16 bases. The germline V gene encodes CDR1 MNHEY and CDR2 SMNVEV (reference sequence). The CDR3 sequence is CASRGRGQRETQYF. CDR3 in DNA: TGTGCCAGCAGGGGCAGGGGTCAAAGGGAGACCCAGTACTTC.

This clonotype was counted a few times. The V and J genes are TRBV20-1 and TRBJ2-1; D is possibly TRBD2 (5 bases). Trimming cost V 2 bases and J 0 bases, with 8 bases left between them. Germline CDR1 DFQATT, CDR2 SNEGSKA (reference sequence). The length of the CDR3 is 14 residues. The CDR3 sequence is CSARFRDSYNEQFF. The CDR3 coding sequence is TGCAGTGCTAGATTTCGGGACTCCTACAATGAGCAGTTCTTC.

The CDR3 sequence is CSASLAELSYEQYF. CDR3 DNA sequence: TGCAGTGCTTCCCTAGCGGAACTCTCCTACGAGCAGTACTTC. The V gene is TRBV20-1, the J gene TRBJ2-7, with TRBD2 matching 7 bases. CDR1 is DFQATT, CDR2 SNEGSKA, per germline (reference sequence). CDR3 length equals 14 residues. V lost 5 bases and J lost 0; bases outside the gene matches: 7.

The J gene is TRBJ2-5, the V gene TRBV11-2; 14 bases align to TRBD2. The CDR3 has 18 residues. From germline, CDR1 is SGHAT and CDR2 FQNNGV. With 5 bases clipped from V and 2 bases from J, the junction kept 10 bases outside the gene matches. CDR3 nucleotides: TGTGCCAGCAGCCCCGGGACTAGCGGGGGAGAGAGGCAAGAGACCCAGTACTTC. Translation: CASSPGTSGGERQETQYF.

This clonotype was counted a few times. The CDR3 sequence: CASSPRTSGGGEQFF. The CDR3 DNA reads as TGTGCCAGCAGCCCCCGGACTAGCGGGGGAGGTGAGCAGTTCTTC. The genes are TRBV9 and TRBJ2-1; 13 bases fit TRBD2. CDR3 length equals 15 residues. The V gene end was trimmed by 4 bases and the J gene end by 9 bases; junction bases not matched to a gene: 7. CDR1 SGDLS and CDR2 YYNGEE come from the germline V gene. Combining the CDR3 with reference TRBV9 and TRBJ2-1 gives the whole variable domain DSGVTQTPKHLITATGQRVTLRCSPRSGDLSVYWYQQSLDQGLQFLIQYYNGEERAKGNILERFSAQQFPDLHSELNLSSLELGDSALYFCASSPRTSGGGEQFFGPGTRLTVL.

The V call is TRBV29-1, the J call TRBJ2-4, with TRBD1 as a possible D gene (5 bases). CDR3 length: 11 amino acids. Germline assignment: CDR1 SQVTM and CDR2 ANQGSEA. Trimming left V 3 bases short and J 6 bases short, with 6 bases between. CDR3 sequence reads: CSVEGRNIQYF. CDR3 nucleotide sequence: TGCAGCGTTGAGGGGCGAAACATTCAGTACTTC.

The V call is TRBV28, the J call TRBJ1-6, with 11 nucleotides matching TRBD1. Germline V lookup: CDR1 MDHEN, CDR2 SYDVKM. CDR3 size: 15 residues. Trimming removed 4 bases from V and 7 bases from J; junction bases left unmatched: 3. The CDR3 bases are TGTGCCAGCAGTTCGGGACAGGGGGAAAATTCACCCCTCCACTTT. The encoded protein is CASSSGQGENSPLHF. The full variable domain, with the rest looked up from reference TRBV28 and TRBJ1-6, is DVKVTQSSRYLVKRTGEKVFLECVQDMDHENMFWYRQDPGLGLRLIYFSYDVKMKEKGDIPEGYSVSREKKERFSLILESASTNQTSMYLCASSSGQGENSPLHFGNGTRLTVT.